The subject of this entry is one T cell receptor (beta chain). What antigen it recognizes has not been identified. No much larger clonotype is one base removed from it; base qualities were not supplied. Genomic DNA was extracted from sorted cells for sequencing of the TCRbeta CDR3 region. TCRbeta CDR3 regions were sequenced using the immunoSEQ Assay. TCRdb obtained this table from immuneACCESS and retained in-frame rearrangements with V and J assigned. These tables miss some clones; where compared with another copy, unresolved V genes account for less than half of the shortfall, and the remainder is unexplained. The sample table contains about 15,000 clones; only one count was recorded for 80% to 90% of them. The ten biggest clones cover 41% of the sample. The sample comes from a study of OX40 agonist ivuxolimab in advanced cancers. Some background on the complete study: Ivuxolimab was an agonistic, fully human IgG2 monoclonal antibody directed against OX40 (CD134), a costimulatory receptor. Intravenous ivuxolimab was administered to patients every 2 weeks at six dose levels: 0.01, 0.1, 0.3, 1.5, 3 and 10 mg/kg. Of the 50 to 55 patients in dose escalation, around 19 had hepatocellular carcinoma, roughly 15 had melanoma, 9 had renal cell carcinoma and 9 had head and neck cancer. In the dose-escalation cohort, about four fifths of patients were male, and the mean age was 60 years with a range of about 20 to 80. Prior anti-PD-1, anti-PD-L1 or anti-CTLA-4 therapy was permitted, and checkpoint inhibitors had been received by roughly 40% of dose-escalation patients. Three dose-escalation patients achieved partial responses, one with hepatocellular carcinoma and two with cutaneous melanoma. The purpose of peripheral TCRbeta sequencing was to test whether ivuxolimab changed TCR sequence diversity and led to clonal T-cell expansion. The paper describes the monotherapy dose-escalation part (N = 52 patients) of the phase I trial of ivuxolimab.

Here is what the overall study found, with its caveats: In the 0.1-3.0 mg/kg groups, partial responders had among the lowest normalized peripheral clonal expansion, particularly in CD8+ T cells. After ivuxolimab, CD8+ T cells had more expanded clones than CD4+ T cells on average. The antigen specificity of the peripheral T cells that underwent clonal expansion was not determined. At doses from 0.1 to 3.0 mg/kg, clonal expansion was seen in both CD4+ and CD8+ blood T cells between baseline and week 6. Low levels of normalized T-cell clonal expansion were also seen in some nonresponding patients.

The trial excluded patients who had a history of autoimmune disease or were on systemic immunosuppression. Peripheral blood for TCR sequencing was drawn from every dose cohort at baseline, at cycle 4 day 1 and at cycle 7 day 1. Samples were obtained from an open-label, multicenter, first-in-human phase I dose-escalation trial of ivuxolimab. Adults with locally advanced or metastatic melanoma, renal cell carcinoma, hepatocellular carcinoma or head and neck squamous cell carcinoma were enrolled in the trial. Before TCR sequencing, CD4+ and CD8+ T cells were separately sorted from peripheral blood. Taken from cysteine to phenylalanine, the CDR3 has 10 residues. CDR3 DNA is the only sequence kept; it has 30 bases, read in frame from the first base. Trimming at the junction amounts to 3 bases on V and 10 bases on J, and the germline ends lie 4 bases apart. CDR1 and CDR2 are read off the germline V gene (reference sequence) as SEHNR and FQNEAQ.

Source: CD4+ or CD8+ T cells sorted from blood, taken in a trial of the OX40 agonist ivuxolimab. The sequence was obtained from an adult with an advanced solid tumor such as melanoma, head and neck, liver or kidney cancer. The chain links TRBV7-9 with TRBJ2-1; confidence is insufficient to name the D gene. In nucleotide form, the sequence is TGTGCCAGCAGCTTGACAGAGCAGTTCTTC. This encodes CASSLTEQFF.